The 8 T cell receptor beta chains given below trace back to one sample, sequenced in a study of blood T cell repertoires in COVID-19. Profiled with immunoSEQ multiplex PCR; TCRdb holds only in-frame clones, not every one. The sample lists approximately 480,000 clones, approximately 90% occurring once. Sequencing input: PBMCs or T cells enriched from blood (not recorded which). The receptors originated from a woman aged 18-35 years who had recovered from COVID-19.

The V gene is TRBV2, the J gene TRBJ2-5, with 9 bases matching TRBD2. The trim removed 6 bases at V and 5 bases at J, leaving 7 bases unmatched. The length of the CDR3 is 14 residues. Germline assignment: CDR1 SNHLY and CDR2 FYNNEI. CDR3 loop: CASSPGGLAETQYF. DNA of the CDR3: TGTGCCAGCAGCCCTGGCGGACTAGCGGAGACCCAGTACTTC.

The genes are TRBV19 and TRBJ1-5; 8 bases map to TRBD1. CDR1 LNHDA and CDR2 SQIVND come from the germline V gene (reference sequence). The CDR3 extends over 18 amino acids. V lost 4 bases and J lost 0; bases outside the gene matches: 11. CDR3 nucleotides: TGTGCCAGTAGTACCGACAGGGGTTACACTTATAGCAATCAGCCCCAGCATTTT. Its translation: CASSTDRGYTYSNQPQHF.

The chain is built from TRBV7-2 and TRBJ1-1, with 7 bases fitting TRBD1. The germline V gene encodes CDR1 SGHTA and CDR2 FQGNSA. V lost 1 base to trimming and J lost 7 bases; unmatched junction nucleotides: 6. There are 14 residues in the CDR3. The CDR3 region is CASSLDGTDYEAFF. CDR3 DNA sequence: TGTGCCAGCAGCTTAGACGGGACAGACTATGAAGCTTTCTTT.

By proportion, this clone is medium-sized (0.01 to 0.1%). Other DNA sequences in this specimen translate into the identical CDR3. The J gene is TRBJ1-1, the V gene TRBV19, with TRBD1 matching over 9 bases. Germline V gene lookup returns CDR1 LNHDA and CDR2 SQIVND (reference sequence). The CDR3 contains 13 residues. Trimming at V came to 10 bases and at J to 1 base, leaving 4 bases not matched to a gene. The CDR3 bases are TGTGCCACTCAACAGGGGGCGAACACTGAAGCTTTCTTT. Its protein is CATQQGANTEAFF.

This clone showed up just once. The gene calls are TRBV12-3 or TRBV12-4 and TRBJ1-1; D may be TRBD1 (6 bases). This CDR3 is 12 amino acids long. V was clipped by 8 bases and J by 5 bases, with 12 bases between them. The chain's CDR3 is CASGLQGTEAFF. For the CDR3, the DNA is TGTGCCAGCGGATTACAGGGAACTGAAGCTTTCTTT.

The chain links TRBV30 to TRBJ2-6; the D gene is possibly TRBD2 (5 bases). The ends were cut back, 0 bases at V and 0 bases at J, with 6 bases in the middle. Germline lookup yields CDR1 GTSNPN and CDR2 SVGIG (reference sequence). The CDR3 covers 15 residues. The CDR3 reads CAWSVEGSGANVLTF. The CDR3 DNA reads as TGTGCCTGGAGTGTTGAGGGCTCTGGGGCCAACGTCCTGACTTTC.

The genes are TRBV19 and TRBJ2-3; TRBD1 aligns across 9 bases. Germline values: CDR1 LNHDA, CDR2 SQIVND (reference sequence). The CDR3 sequence is 15 residues long. With 2 bases clipped from V and 3 bases from J, the junction kept 3 bases outside the gene matches. This chain's CDR3 is CASSIQGQGTDTQYF. Here the CDR3 DNA reads TGTGCCAGTAGTATACAAGGACAGGGGACAGATACGCAGTATTTT.

This sequence joins TRBV25-1 and TRBJ2-3; 12 bases fit TRBD2. V was pared by 2 bases and J by 0 bases, with 3 bases of the junction left unmatched. This CDR3 region has 17 residues. CDR1 is MGHDK, CDR2 SYGVNS, per germline. The CDR3, as DNA: TGTGCCAGCAGTGAAAGGGGACTAGCGGGTAGCACAGATACGCAGTATTTT. As protein: CASSERGLAGSTDTQYF.